This T cell receptor beta chain is drawn from a study of regulatory T cells in long-lasting Graves disease. Time point: persistent/refractory GD, antithyroid drugs over 5 years with positive TRAb. Preparation of the TCR library used RNA extracted from PBMCs. iRepertoire HTBI primers and Arm-PCR of CDR3 regions built TCR beta libraries. Using its own MiXCR run on the multiplex PCR reads, TCRdb lists one record per CDR3 protein. The data show around 460,000 distinct CDR3 sequences, with roughly 23% seen just once and around 13% held by the top ten. The CDR3 runs 15 residues. In germline, CDR1 is LNHDA, CDR2 SQIVND (reference sequence). Trimming shortened V by 3 bases and J by 0 bases, and 11 bases separated the two germline ends.

This chain connects TRBV19 to TRBJ1-1, with D perhaps TRBD1 (5 bases). This sequence originates from a female donor with Graves disease. The specimen comprised peripheral blood mononuclear cells (PBMCs), sampled when the disease was refractory, from a patient treated with antithyroid drugs. The CDR3 protein is CASSMGWGLNTEAFF. The CDR3 nucleotides are TGTGCCAGTAGTATGGGTTGGGGGTTGAACACTGAAGCTTTCTTT.